This TCR beta chain derives from a study of molecular identifiers for immune sequencing clone quantification. Broader study findings: Highly expanded clones may be undercounted when identical TCR molecules share barcodes. Jurkat TCR RNA from one cell was spiked into around 1 million naive cells, and it was reportedly detectable there. The study found clones above 20 RNA copies held over 99% of effector molecules and under 1% in naive cells.

With RNA at 10%, 30% or 50%, naive CD8 libraries came from approximately 20,000 to 1,000,000 sorted cells. Notes on this clonotype: Antigen: not known. A single base separates this from a much larger clone, so it may be a read error.

TCRdb re-called the PCR reads with MiXCR, one entry per CDR3 protein. The repertoire holds under 65,000 distinct CDR3 sequences, with about 25% as singletons. Germline CDR1 is MGHRA and CDR2 is YSYEKL. V dropped 0 bases and J dropped 2 bases, with 11 bases sitting between them. This CDR3 is built from 15 residues. This clonotype originated in a human donor in good health. Some libraries in this study had Jurkat cell RNA spiked in. Material for sequencing was naive CD8+ T cells from blood, with Jurkat cell RNA spiked in. As for subset: FACS-sorted CD8+CD4-CCR7+CD45RA+ naive T cells. The V and J genes are TRBV4-1 and TRBJ2-7; maybe TRBD1 (5 bases). In DNA form, the CDR3 reads TGCGCCAGCAGCCAAGAACAGGTGGGCGCCTACGAGCAGTACTTC. Translated, it gives CASSQEQVGAYEQYF.